Listed below are T cell receptor beta chains from one sample, sequenced in a study of cytomegalovirus exposure and HLA in healthy donors. This table comes from immunoSEQ multiplex PCR, and its TCRdb copy is limited to in-frame clones, with some not included. The table lists 150,000 or so clones, just over 70% of them singletons. Sequenced material: PBMCs. The origin of the receptors is a human donor in good health. Each CDR3 is given with its conserved first and last residue. A D gene is named only where the DNA matches it firmly. Size is stated for part of the rows, as once, few or many counts, or as a class when the clone is expanded.

clone_size	j_call	v_call	d_call	cdr3_aa	cdr3_nt
.	TRBJ1-1	TRBV20-1	TRBD1	CNGQGGTEAFF	TGCAATGGACAGGGCGGCACTGAAGCTTTCTTT
.	TRBJ2-2	TRBV4-1	.	CASSRDSWDTGELFF	TGCGCCAGCAGCAGGGACTCTTGGGACACCGGGGAGCTGTTTTTT
.	TRBJ1-5	TRBV7-9	.	CASSLVGWGDQPQHF	TGTGCCAGCAGCTTAGTTGGGTGGGGGGATCAGCCCCAGCATTTT
.	TRBJ2-7	TRBV5-8	.	CASSLTVRYEQYF	TGTGCCAGCAGCTTGACAGTCCGCTACGAGCAGTACTTC
.	TRBJ2-3	TRBV5-1	TRBD1	CASTDRVEDTQYF	TGCGCCAGCACGGACAGGGTTGAAGATACGCAGTATTTT
.	TRBJ1-1	TRBV19	.	CASSMAPNTEAFF	TGTGCCAGTAGTATGGCCCCGAACACTGAAGCTTTCTTT
.	TRBJ1-5	TRBV10-3	.	CAIREDNRGNQPQHF	TGTGCCATCAGGGAGGACAATCGTGGCAATCAGCCCCAGCATTTT
.	TRBJ2-3	TRBV6-4	TRBD2	CASSEGEGADTQYF	TGTGCCAGCAGTGAAGGGGAGGGAGCGGATACGCAGTATTTT
.	TRBJ1-3	TRBV9	.	CASSPALGVLGNTIYF	TGTGCCAGCAGCCCCGCCTTAGGGGTTCTTGGAAACACCATATATTTT
few	TRBJ1-1	TRBV10-3	TRBD1	CAPETGKGTEAFF	TGTGCCCCCGAGACAGGGAAGGGAACTGAAGCTTTCTTT
once	TRBJ1-1	TRBV7-9	.	CASSPPAGRGNTEAFF	TGTGCCAGCAGCCCACCGGCAGGGCGGGGGAACACTGAAGCTTTCTTT
.	TRBJ1-3	TRBV5-1	TRBD1	CASSFTGTGGSGNTIYF	TGCGCCAGCAGCTTTACCGGGACAGGGGGTTCTGGAAACACCATATATTTT
.	TRBJ2-3	TRBV21-1	.	CASLESDTQYF	TGTGCCAGCCTCGAGTCAGATACGCAGTATTTT
.	TRBJ1-3	TRBV7-9	.	CASSQGSGNTIYF	TGTGCCAGCAGTCAGGGAAGTGGAAACACCATATATTTT
few	TRBJ1-1	TRBV7-9	TRBD1	CSSSLGGAEAFF	TGTTCCAGCAGCTTAGGGGGCGCTGAAGCTTTCTTT
.	TRBJ1-2	TRBV4-3	.	CASSQTTALNYGYTF	TGCGCCAGCAGCCAAACGACAGCCTTAAACTATGGCTACACCTTC
.	TRBJ1-4	TRBV5-4	TRBD1	CASSTPGTGVEKLFF	TGTGCCAGCAGCACACCCGGGACAGGGGTTGAAAAACTGTTTTTT
.	TRBJ2-5	TRBV19	TRBD2	CASGGAYQETQYF	TGTGCCAGCGGGGGGGCGTACCAAGAGACCCAGTACTTC
.	TRBJ1-2	TRBV5-5	.	CASSFFQGATVNGYTF	TGTGCCAGCAGCTTTTTCCAGGGCGCGACAGTCAATGGCTACACCTTC
.	TRBJ2-1	TRBV9	TRBD2	CASSVSGGPSYNEQFF	TGTGCCAGCAGCGTTAGCGGGGGGCCCTCCTACAATGAGCAGTTCTTC
.	TRBJ1-1	TRBV5-1	.	CASSLESQGLSTEAFF	TGCGCCAGCAGCTTGGAGTCCCAGGGGCTTAGCACTGAAGCTTTCTTT
.	TRBJ1-1	TRBV19	TRBD1	CASSRRQGAGAFF	TGTGCCAGTAGTAGGCGCCAGGGGGCAGGGGCTTTCTTT
.	TRBJ2-5	TRBV28	.	CASTPGLEGETQYF	TGTGCCAGCACTCCGGGACTCGAAGGGGAGACCCAGTACTTC
.	TRBJ2-6	TRBV12-5	.	CASGASTGTMSGANVLTF	TGTGCTAGTGGGGCCTCGACAGGTACGATGTCTGGGGCCAACGTCCTGACTTTC
.	TRBJ2-6	TRBV5-1	.	CASSLRRNSGANVLTF	TGCGCCAGCAGCTTGAGGCGGAACTCTGGGGCCAACGTCCTGACTTTC
.	TRBJ1-2	TRBV25-1	.	CASTPTAGLRWGYGYTF	TGTGCCAGCACTCCTACAGCGGGACTCCGGTGGGGTTATGGCTACACCTTC
.	TRBJ1-3	TRBV12-5	.	CASGLRGSFSGNTIYF	TGTGCTAGTGGTTTGAGGGGGAGCTTTTCTGGAAACACCATATATTTT
.	TRBJ1-3	TRBV7-2	.	CASSLNSRGALSGNTIYF	TGTGCCAGCAGCTTAAATTCTCGGGGGGCCCTCTCTGGAAACACCATATATTTT
.	TRBJ1-1	TRBV5-6	TRBD1	CASSPRTGGRPTEAFF	TGTGCCAGCAGCCCGCGGACAGGGGGTCGTCCCACTGAAGCTTTCTTT
few	TRBJ2-3	TRBV7-2	TRBD2	CASSAVGGSTDTQYF	TGTGCCAGCAGCGCCGTGGGGGGGAGCACAGATACGCAGTATTTT
.	TRBJ1-6	TRBV5-4	TRBD1	CASSLGTGQGNSPLHF	TGTGCCAGCAGCTTGGGAACGGGACAGGGTAATTCACCCCTCCACTTT
.	TRBJ1-2	TRBV5-8	TRBD1	CASSSPPDRINYGYTF	TGTGCCAGCAGCAGCCCCCCGGACAGGATAAACTATGGCTACACCTTC
.	TRBJ2-2	TRBV2	TRBD1	CASNGQGAAGELFF	TGTGCCAGCAATGGACAGGGGGCGGCCGGGGAGCTGTTTTTT
.	TRBJ1-6	TRBV27	TRBD1	CASSFGGQGSSPLHF	TGTGCCAGCAGTTTTGGGGGACAGGGGTCTTCACCCCTCCACTTT
few	TRBJ2-1	TRBV18	TRBD2	CASSPFGLGDSYNEQFF	TGTGCCAGCTCACCGTTCGGACTAGGGGATTCCTACAATGAGCAGTTCTTC
.	TRBJ2-1	TRBV6-5	TRBD2	CASSYSISGAGEQFF	TGTGCCAGCAGTTACTCGATCAGCGGGGCGGGGGAGCAGTTCTTC
few	TRBJ1-3	TRBV5-6	TRBD1	CASSDSLQGAGNTIYF	TGTGCCAGCAGCGATTCCCTGCAGGGGGCTGGAAACACCATATATTTT
few	TRBJ1-3	TRBV9	TRBD1	CASSVASGGSGNTIYF	TGTGCCAGCAGCGTAGCCTCAGGGGGAAGTGGAAACACCATATATTTT
.	TRBJ2-1	TRBV7-8	.	CASTLRNEQFF	TGTGCCAGCACCCTTCGGAATGAGCAGTTCTTC
.	TRBJ1-1	TRBV7-3	.	CASSLYNRVLFF	TGTGCCAGCAGCTTATATAACCGGGTTCTTTTCTTT
.	TRBJ1-1	TRBV19	.	CASSQGAGYIEAFF	TGTGCCAGTAGTCAAGGGGCAGGCTACATTGAAGCTTTCTTT
.	TRBJ1-1	TRBV2	.	CASIKQGTNTEAFF	TGTGCCAGCATTAAACAGGGAACGAACACTGAAGCTTTCTTT
.	TRBJ2-3	TRBV6-1	TRBD2	CASSEEVAGGLVQDTQYF	TGTGCCAGCAGTGAAGAGGTAGCGGGGGGCCTCGTCCAAGATACGCAGTATTTT
.	TRBJ2-5	TRBV4-1	TRBD2	CASSQAGTTGWETQYF	TGCGCCAGCAGCCAAGCCGGGACTACGGGCTGGGAGACCCAGTACTTC
few	TRBJ1-1	TRBV7-9	.	CASSFVNSGTEAFF	TGTGCCAGCAGCTTCGTGAATTCAGGGACTGAAGCTTTCTTT
.	TRBJ1-4	TRBV21-1	.	CASSKAWAATNEKLFF	TGTGCCAGCAGCAAAGCATGGGCAGCAACTAATGAAAAACTGTTTTTT
.	TRBJ2-7	TRBV29-1	.	CSVGRSKDSYEQYF	TGCAGCGTTGGACGGTCAAAAGACTCCTACGAACAGTACTTC